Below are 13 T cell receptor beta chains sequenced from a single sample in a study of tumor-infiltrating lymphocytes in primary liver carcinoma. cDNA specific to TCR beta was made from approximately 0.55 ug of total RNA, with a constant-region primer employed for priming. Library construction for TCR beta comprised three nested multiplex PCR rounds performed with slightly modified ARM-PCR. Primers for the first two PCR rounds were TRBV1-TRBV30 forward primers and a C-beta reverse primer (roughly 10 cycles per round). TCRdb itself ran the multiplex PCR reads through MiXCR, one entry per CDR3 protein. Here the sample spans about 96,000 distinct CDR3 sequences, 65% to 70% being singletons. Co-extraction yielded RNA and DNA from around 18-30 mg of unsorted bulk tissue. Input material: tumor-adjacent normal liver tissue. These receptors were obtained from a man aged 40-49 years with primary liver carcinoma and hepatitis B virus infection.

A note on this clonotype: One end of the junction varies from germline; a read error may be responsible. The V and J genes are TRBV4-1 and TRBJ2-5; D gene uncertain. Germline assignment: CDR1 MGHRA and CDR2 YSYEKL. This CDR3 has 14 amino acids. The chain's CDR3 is CAGSPQAGEETQYF. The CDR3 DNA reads TGCGCCGGCAGCCCCCAGGCCGGAGAAGAGACCCAGTACTTC.

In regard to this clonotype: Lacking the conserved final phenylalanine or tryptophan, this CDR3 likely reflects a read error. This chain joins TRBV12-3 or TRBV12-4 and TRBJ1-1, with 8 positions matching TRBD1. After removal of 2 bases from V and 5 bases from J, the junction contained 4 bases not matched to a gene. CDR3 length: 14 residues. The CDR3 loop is CASSLQGAGTEAFS. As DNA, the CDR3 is TGTGCCAGCAGTTTACAGGGGGCAGGAACTGAAGCTTTCTCT.

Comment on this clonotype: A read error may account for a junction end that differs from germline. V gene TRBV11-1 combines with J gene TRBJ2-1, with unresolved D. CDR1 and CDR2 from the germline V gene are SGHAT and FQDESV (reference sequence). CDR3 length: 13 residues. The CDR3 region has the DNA TGTACCAGCAGCTTAGACCGGGCGAATGATCAGTTCTTC. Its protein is CTSSLDRANDQFF.

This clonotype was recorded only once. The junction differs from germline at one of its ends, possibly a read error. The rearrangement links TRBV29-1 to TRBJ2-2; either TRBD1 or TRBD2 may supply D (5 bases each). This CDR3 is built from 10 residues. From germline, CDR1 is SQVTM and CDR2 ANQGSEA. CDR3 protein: CIVGLGELFF. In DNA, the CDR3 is TGCATCGTGGGGCTGGGGGAGCTTTTTTTT.

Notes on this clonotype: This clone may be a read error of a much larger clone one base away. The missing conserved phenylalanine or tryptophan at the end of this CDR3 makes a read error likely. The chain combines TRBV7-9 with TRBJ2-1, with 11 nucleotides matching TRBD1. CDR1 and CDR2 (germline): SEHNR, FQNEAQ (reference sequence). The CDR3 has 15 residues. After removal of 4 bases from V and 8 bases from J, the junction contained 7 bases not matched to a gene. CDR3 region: CASSSRDRGLYEQFL. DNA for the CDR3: TGTGCCAGCAGCTCGCGGGACAGGGGGTTATATGAGCAGTTCCTC.

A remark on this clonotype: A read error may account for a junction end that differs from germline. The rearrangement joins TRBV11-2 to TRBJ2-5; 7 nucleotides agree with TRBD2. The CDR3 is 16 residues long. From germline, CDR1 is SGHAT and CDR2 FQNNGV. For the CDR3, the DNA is TGTGCCAGCAGTTTAGTCCCGGTTAGCGGGCATGAGACCCAGTACTTC. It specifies CASSLVPVSGHETQYF. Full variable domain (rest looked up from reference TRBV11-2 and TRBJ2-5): EAGVAQSPRYKIIEKRQSVAFWCNPISGHATLYWYQQILGQGPKLLIQFQNNGVVDDSQLPKDRFSAERLKGVDSTLKIQPAKLEDSAVYLCASSLVPVSGHETQYFGPGTRLLVL.

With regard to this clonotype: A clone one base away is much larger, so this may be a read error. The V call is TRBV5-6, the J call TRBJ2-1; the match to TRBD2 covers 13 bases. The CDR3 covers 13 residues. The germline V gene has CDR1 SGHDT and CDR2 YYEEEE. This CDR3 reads CTSSQWTSGSRFF. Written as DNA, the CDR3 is TGTACCAGCAGCCAATGGACTAGCGGGAGTCGGTTCTTC.

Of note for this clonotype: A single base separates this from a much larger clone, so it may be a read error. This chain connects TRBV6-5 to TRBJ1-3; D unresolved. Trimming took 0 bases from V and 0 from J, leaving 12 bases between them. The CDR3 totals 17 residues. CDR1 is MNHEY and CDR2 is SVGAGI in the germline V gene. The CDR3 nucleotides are TGTGCCAGCAGTTACTCGGCAGCCCTGTTCTCTGGAAACACCATATATTTT. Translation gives CASSYSAALFSGNTIYF.

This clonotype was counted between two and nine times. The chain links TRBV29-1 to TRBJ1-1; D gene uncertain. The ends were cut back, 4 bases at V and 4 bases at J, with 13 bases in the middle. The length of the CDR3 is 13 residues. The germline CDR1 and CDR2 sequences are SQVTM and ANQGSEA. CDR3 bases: TGCAGCGTTGGTTGGGAGGGTGCCACTGAAGCTTTCTTT. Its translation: CSVGWEGATEAFF.

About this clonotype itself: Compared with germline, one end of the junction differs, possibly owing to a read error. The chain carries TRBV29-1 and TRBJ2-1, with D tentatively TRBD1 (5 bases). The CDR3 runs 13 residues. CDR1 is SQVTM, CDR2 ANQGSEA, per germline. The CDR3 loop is CSVEDTVSNEQFF. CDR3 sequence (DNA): TGCAGTGTTGAGGACACCGTGAGCAATGAGCAGTTCTTC.

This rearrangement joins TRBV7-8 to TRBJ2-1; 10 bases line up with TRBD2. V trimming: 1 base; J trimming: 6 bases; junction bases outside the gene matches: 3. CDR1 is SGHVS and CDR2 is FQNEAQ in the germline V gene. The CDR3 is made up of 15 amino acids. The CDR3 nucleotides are TGTGCCAGCAGCTTAGGCGCTAGCGGGGGCAATGAGCAGTTCTTC. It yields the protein CASSLGASGGNEQFF.

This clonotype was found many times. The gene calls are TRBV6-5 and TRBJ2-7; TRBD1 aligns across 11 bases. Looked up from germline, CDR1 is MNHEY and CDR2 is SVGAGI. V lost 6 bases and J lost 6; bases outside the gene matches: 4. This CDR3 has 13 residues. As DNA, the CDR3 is TGTGCCAGCAGACGGACAGGGGGCGGCGAGCAGTACTTC. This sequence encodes CASRRTGGGEQYF.

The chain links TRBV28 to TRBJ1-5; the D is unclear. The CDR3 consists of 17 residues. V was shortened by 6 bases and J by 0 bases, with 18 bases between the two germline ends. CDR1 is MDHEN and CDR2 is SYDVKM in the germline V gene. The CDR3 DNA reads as TGTGCCAGCAGACGGGGAGCAAGGTCTTGTAGCAATCAGCCCCAGCATTTT. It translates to CASRRGARSCSNQPQHF.